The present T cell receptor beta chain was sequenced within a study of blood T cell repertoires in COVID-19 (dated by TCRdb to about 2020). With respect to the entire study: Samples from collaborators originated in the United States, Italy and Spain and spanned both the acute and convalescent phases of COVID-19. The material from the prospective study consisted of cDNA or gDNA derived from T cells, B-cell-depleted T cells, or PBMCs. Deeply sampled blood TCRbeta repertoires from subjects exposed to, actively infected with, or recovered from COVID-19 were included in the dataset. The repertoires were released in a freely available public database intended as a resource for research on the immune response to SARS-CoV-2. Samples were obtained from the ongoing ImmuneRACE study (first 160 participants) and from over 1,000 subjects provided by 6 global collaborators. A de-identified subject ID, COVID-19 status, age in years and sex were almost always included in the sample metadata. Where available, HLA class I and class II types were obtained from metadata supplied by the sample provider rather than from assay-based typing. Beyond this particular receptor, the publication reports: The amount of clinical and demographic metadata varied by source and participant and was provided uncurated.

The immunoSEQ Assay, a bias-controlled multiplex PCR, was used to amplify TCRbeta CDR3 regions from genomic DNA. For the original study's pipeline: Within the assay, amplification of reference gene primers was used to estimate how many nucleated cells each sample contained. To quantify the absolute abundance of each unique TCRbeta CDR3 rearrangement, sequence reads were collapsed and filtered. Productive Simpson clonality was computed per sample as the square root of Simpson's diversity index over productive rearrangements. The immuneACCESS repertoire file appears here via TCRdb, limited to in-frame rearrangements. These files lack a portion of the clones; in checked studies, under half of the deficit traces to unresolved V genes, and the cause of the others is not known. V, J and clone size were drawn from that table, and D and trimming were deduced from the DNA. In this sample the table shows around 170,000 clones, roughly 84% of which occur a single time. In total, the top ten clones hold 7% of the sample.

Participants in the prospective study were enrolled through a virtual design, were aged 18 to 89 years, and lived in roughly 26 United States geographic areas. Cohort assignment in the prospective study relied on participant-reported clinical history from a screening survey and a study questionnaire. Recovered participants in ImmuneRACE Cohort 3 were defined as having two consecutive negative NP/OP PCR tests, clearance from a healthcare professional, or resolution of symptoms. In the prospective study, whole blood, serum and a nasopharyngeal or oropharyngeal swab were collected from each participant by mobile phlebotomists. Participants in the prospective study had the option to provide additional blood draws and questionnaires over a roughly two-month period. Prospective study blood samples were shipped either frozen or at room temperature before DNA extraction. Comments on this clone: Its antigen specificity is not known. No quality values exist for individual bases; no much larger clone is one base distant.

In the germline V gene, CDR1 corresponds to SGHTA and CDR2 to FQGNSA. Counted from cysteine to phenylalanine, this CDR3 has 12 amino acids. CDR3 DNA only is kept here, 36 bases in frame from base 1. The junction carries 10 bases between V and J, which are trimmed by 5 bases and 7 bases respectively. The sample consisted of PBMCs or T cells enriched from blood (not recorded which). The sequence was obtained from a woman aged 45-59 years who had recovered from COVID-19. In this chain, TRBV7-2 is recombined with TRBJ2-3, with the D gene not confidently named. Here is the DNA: TGTGCCAGCAGCCACGGGTCATATACGCAGTATTTT. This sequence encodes CASSHGSYTQYF. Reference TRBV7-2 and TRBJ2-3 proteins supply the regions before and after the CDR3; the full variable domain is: GAGVSQSPSNKVTEKGKDVELRCDPISGHTALYWYRQSLGQGLEFLIYFQGNSAPDKSGLPSDRFSAERTGGSVSTLTIQRTQQEDSAVYLCASSHGSYTQYFGPGTRLTVL.